The 9 T cell receptor beta chains in this list originate from one sample, sequenced in a study of OX40 agonist ivuxolimab in advanced cancers. Method: immunoSEQ multiplex PCR; TCRdb's copy keeps in-frame clones and lacks some. The sample has fewer than 60,000 clones; 70% to 85% are singletons. The sequenced sample was CD4+ or CD8+ T cells sorted from blood, obtained in a trial of the OX40 agonist ivuxolimab. All receptors come from an adult with an advanced solid tumor such as melanoma, head and neck, liver or kidney cancer.

The V gene is TRBV27, the J gene TRBJ2-1; 8 positions agree with TRBD1. The CDR3 consists of 15 residues. Germline values: CDR1 MNHEY, CDR2 SMNVEV (reference sequence). Losses at the gene ends were 5 bases for V and 4 bases for J; bases not matched to a gene: 7. This chain's CDR3 is CASSLPGQGYNEQFF. CDR3 bases: TGTGCCAGCAGTCTCCCCGGACAGGGTTACAATGAGCAGTTCTTC.

The V gene is TRBV15, the J gene TRBJ1-1, with D perhaps TRBD1 (5 bases). The CDR3 is 12 residues long. V was clipped by 5 bases and J by 9 bases, with 13 bases between them. Germline CDR1 is LNHNV and CDR2 is YYDKDF (reference sequence). Written as DNA, the CDR3 is TGTGCCACCAGCGACAGTAACCGTAAAGCTTTCTTT. Translating gives CATSDSNRKAFF.

V usage is TRBV6-5 and J usage is TRBJ1-2; 8 nucleotides agree with TRBD1. CDR3 size: 11 residues. Germline values: CDR1 MNHEY, CDR2 SVGAGI. Unmatched junction bases numbered 1, after V lost 6 bases and J lost 7 bases. CDR3 protein: CASRDRGGYTF. CDR3 coding DNA: TGTGCCAGCAGAGACAGGGGTGGCTACACCTTC.

Here the CDR3 reads CASSDLQVNQPQHF. CDR3 nucleotide sequence: TGTGCCAGCAGTGACTTACAGGTCAATCAGCCCCAGCATTTT. The chain carries TRBV2 and TRBJ1-5; tentative D call: TRBD1 (5 bases). V was clipped by 3 bases and J by 3 bases, with 9 bases between them. Germline V CDR1 and CDR2: SNHLY, FYNNEI. The CDR3 consists of 14 residues.

The rearrangement links TRBV28 to TRBJ1-2; TRBD1 matches 8 bases. Germline V CDR1 and CDR2: MDHEN, SYDVKM. CDR3 size: 13 residues. V lost 6 bases and J lost 4; bases outside the gene matches: 4. CDR3 nucleotides: TGTGCCAGCAGGACAGGGGACCTCTATGGCTACACCTTC. Its protein is CASRTGDLYGYTF.

This rearrangement joins TRBV11-3 to TRBJ2-1, with TRBD1 identical over 8 bases. J was trimmed by 3 bases and V by 5 bases; bases with no gene match: 6. Per germline, CDR1 SGHNT and CDR2 YENEEA. This CDR3 has 15 residues. The CDR3 DNA is TGTGCCAGCAGCCCAAGGACAGGGTACTACAATGAGCAGTTCTTC. Translation: CASSPRTGYYNEQFF.

The V gene is TRBV5-1, the J gene TRBJ2-1, with 7 bases lining up with TRBD1. The germline gives CDR1 SGHRS, CDR2 YFSETQ. The trim removed 0 bases at V and 6 bases at J, leaving 6 bases unmatched. The CDR3 spans 15 residues. The CDR3 DNA reads TGCGCCAGCAGCTTGGGTGACAGGGATGGCAATGAGCAGTTCTTC. Translated, it gives CASSLGDRDGNEQFF.

The rearrangement uses TRBV5-1 and TRBJ1-4; 8 bases align to TRBD1. Trimming at V came to 4 bases and at J to 9 bases, leaving 8 bases not matched to a gene. The CDR3 spans 14 residues. Germline loops: CDR1 SGHRS, CDR2 YFSETQ. This CDR3 reads CASSQTTGEKKLFF. CDR3 DNA sequence: TGCGCCAGCAGCCAAACGACAGGGGAGAAAAAACTGTTTTTT.

The chain has TRBV4-3 and TRBJ2-2; D is undetermined. CDR3 size: 13 residues. V lost 0 bases, J lost 4 bases, and 3 bases lay in between. The germline CDR1 and CDR2 sequences are LGHNA and YSLEER. Written as DNA, the CDR3 is TGCGCCAGCAGCCAAGAAACCACCGGGGAGCTGTTTTTT. Protein: CASSQETTGELFF.